The 17 T cell receptor beta chains given below trace back to one sample, sequenced in a study of immune evolution from preneoplasia to lung adenocarcinoma (dated by TCRdb to the early 2020s). Receptor libraries were prepared by the immunoSEQ multiplex PCR assay. This immuneACCESS table, as held by TCRdb, lists in-frame sequences with V and J called but not all clones. Of the missing ones, under half trace to an unresolved V gene in checked studies; the others have no known cause. The sample table holds 4,500 to 6,500 clones, of which about four fifths were seen once. Roughly 10% of the sample is taken by the ten largest. Sequencing was performed on FFPE minimally invasive lung adenocarcinoma tissue. The intended sense of this specimen's cell subset or site label: micro-invasive lung adenocarcinoma (MIA). The receptors were gathered from a person aged 60-80 years with lung adenocarcinoma.

The V and J genes are TRBV28 and TRBJ1-1; the D is unclear. This CDR3 has 17 amino acids. V dropped 0 bases and J dropped 1 base, with 15 bases sitting between them. Germline-derived CDR1 and CDR2 are MDHEN and SYDVKM. CDR3 amino acids: CASSLWERTPRNTEAFF. The CDR3 coding sequence is TGTGCCAGCAGTTTATGGGAGAGGACGCCCCGGAACACTGAAGCTTTCTTT.

The rearrangement joins TRBV5-4 to TRBJ2-7, with 11 positions matching TRBD2. Trimming cost V 0 bases and J 2 bases; bases outside gene matches: 7. Germline-derived CDR1 and CDR2 are SGHNT and YYREEE (reference sequence). The CDR3 has 17 amino acids. CDR3 loop: CASSLAPTSGSTYEQYF. As DNA, the CDR3 is TGTGCCAGCAGCTTGGCACCTACTAGCGGGAGCACCTACGAGCAGTACTTC.

The chain recombines TRBV10-3 with TRBJ1-2; D is possibly TRBD1 (6 bases). The CDR3 spans 13 residues. V was shortened by 4 bases and J by 2 bases, with 8 bases between the two germline ends. Germline V gene data show CDR1 as ENHRY and CDR2 as SYGVKD. The CDR3 here is CAISAGANYGYTF. CDR3 bases: TGTGCCATCAGTGCAGGGGCCAACTATGGCTACACCTTC.

The CDR3, as DNA: TGTGCCAGTAGGGCCGGGACTGGCTGGTACAATGAGCAGTTCTTC. As protein: CASRAGTGWYNEQFF. The V call is TRBV19, the J call TRBJ2-1; a possible D gene is TRBD2 (6 bases). The length of the CDR3 is 15 residues. CDR1 and CDR2 (germline): LNHDA, SQIVND (reference sequence). The V gene lost 6 bases and the J gene lost 4 bases, with 16 bases spanning the gap.

The V gene is TRBV19, the J gene TRBJ2-1; 7 bases agree with TRBD2. V dropped 4 bases and J dropped 6; count of bases not matched to a gene: 6. CDR1 is LNHDA, CDR2 SQIVND, per germline (reference sequence). This CDR3 is built from 14 residues. CDR3 sequence: CASSRLAVFNEQFF. CDR3 bases: TGTGCCAGTAGTAGGCTAGCGGTTTTCAATGAGCAGTTCTTC.

This chain joins TRBV28 and TRBJ2-7; D is possibly TRBD1 or TRBD2 (5 bases each). Germline assignment: CDR1 MDHEN and CDR2 SYDVKM. V gave up 4 bases and J gave up 2 bases, with 12 bases separating them. The CDR3 runs to 14 residues. CDR3 residues: CASSSLWDPYEQYF. The CDR3 DNA reads as TGTGCCAGCAGTTCATTGTGGGACCCCTACGAGCAGTACTTC.

The chain is built from TRBV5-6 and TRBJ2-4, with D perhaps TRBD1 (7 bases). The V end was cut by 1 base, the J end by 7 bases, with 15 bases between. The CDR3 runs to 15 residues. Germline V gene data show CDR1 as SGHDT and CDR2 as YYEEEE. The CDR3 region has the DNA TGTGCCAGCAGCTTGAGGGGGCGGGATCGGAACATTCAGTACTTC. Encoded protein: CASSLRGRDRNIQYF.

In its sample, this clone was seen once. V and J are TRBV27 and TRBJ2-2; weak D call: TRBD2 (5 bases). V dropped 6 bases and J dropped 8 bases, with 19 bases sitting between them. The CDR3 is 15 residues long. CDR1 and CDR2 (germline): MNHEY, SMNVEV (reference sequence). CDR3 sequence reads: CASRPGTRHVGELFF. DNA of the CDR3: TGTGCCAGCAGACCCGGAACTAGGCATGTAGGGGAGCTGTTTTTT.

In its sample, this clone is medium-sized (0.01 to 0.1%). The chain couples TRBV12-5 to TRBJ2-1; 10 bases match TRBD1. Germline V gives CDR1 LGHNT, CDR2 FRNRAP. The CDR3 extends over 14 amino acids. V was clipped by 7 bases and J by 7 bases; unmatched bases: 7. This CDR3 reads CASAPGQGFNEQFF. The CDR3 coding sequence is TGTGCTAGTGCCCCGGGACAGGGGTTTAATGAGCAGTTCTTC.

The rearrangement links TRBV5-4 to TRBJ1-2, with D tentatively TRBD1 (5 bases). The CDR3 contains 14 residues. With 3 bases removed from V and 4 bases from J, the gap between germline ends came to 13 bases. In germline, CDR1 is SGHNT, CDR2 YYREEE (reference sequence). Here the CDR3 DNA reads TGTGCCAGCAGCTCTGAATGGGGGTCCTATGGCTACACCTTC. It encodes CASSSEWGSYGYTF.

This clone was detected only a few times. V gene TRBV5-1 combines with J gene TRBJ1-1; the D gene is possibly TRBD1 (5 bases). The V end was cut by 4 bases, the J end by 1 base, with 14 bases between. Germline V gene lookup returns CDR1 SGHRS and CDR2 YFSETQ. This CDR3 is 15 amino acids long. CDR3 DNA sequence: TGCGCCAGCAGCCCGGGGGGAGCAGGGAACACTGAAGCTTTCTTT. As protein: CASSPGGAGNTEAFF.

The chain combines TRBV7-6 with TRBJ2-1; D remains unclear. Germline-derived CDR1 and CDR2 are SGHVS and FNYEAQ. The V and J ends lost 5 bases and 0 bases respectively, with 14 bases between them. The CDR3 length is 16 residues. This CDR3 reads CASSPLSRSSYNEQFF. The CDR3, as DNA: TGTGCCAGCAGCCCCCTCTCCCGGAGCTCCTACAATGAGCAGTTCTTC.

This chain links TRBV4-2 with TRBJ1-1; D gene uncertain. The CDR3 sequence is 16 residues long. V was clipped by 0 bases and J by 4 bases, with 15 bases between them. Germline V gene lookup returns CDR1 LGHNA and CDR2 YNFKEQ. Here the CDR3 DNA reads TGTGCCAGCAGCCAAGACCACGCCGCCCCTGGCACTGAAGCTTTCTTT. It specifies CASSQDHAAPGTEAFF.

This sequence joins TRBV10-3 and TRBJ2-5; 7 bases match TRBD1. CDR3 size: 13 residues. Trimming at V came to 8 bases and at J to 1 base, leaving 4 bases not matched to a gene. Germline loops: CDR1 ENHRY, CDR2 SYGVKD. CDR3 region: CAIGSGGQETQYF. In nucleotides, the CDR3 is TGTGCCATCGGGTCAGGGGGCCAAGAGACCCAGTACTTC.

This clone occurred a few times. This sequence joins TRBV6-5 and TRBJ2-7; D is ambiguous. The CDR3 spans 14 residues. V dropped 0 bases and J dropped 7 bases, with 13 bases sitting between them. Per the germline V gene, CDR1 is MNHEY and CDR2 is SVGAGI. The CDR3 DNA reads as TGTGCCAGCAGTTACTCTTACGATAACGGTGAGCAGTACTTC. This codes for CASSYSYDNGEQYF.

This sequence joins TRBV6-1 and TRBJ2-2, with D perhaps TRBD1 or TRBD2 (5 bases each). The CDR3 contains 13 residues. Between the trimmed V and J ends, which lost 6 bases and 5 bases, there was a span of 10 bases. CDR1 is MNHNS and CDR2 is SASEGT in the germline V gene. The CDR3 coding sequence is TGTGCCAGCAGGACTACAGGTACCGGGGAGCTGTTTTTT. This sequence encodes CASRTTGTGELFF.

The chain carries TRBV20-1 and TRBJ2-1; no clear D. Germline V gene lookup returns CDR1 DFQATT and CDR2 SNEGSKA (reference sequence). The CDR3 is made up of 11 amino acids. Trimming left V 6 bases short and J 5 bases short, with 8 bases between. CDR3 in DNA: TGCAGTGCCTCCACGGACAATGAGCAGTTCTTC. Protein sequence: CSASTDNEQFF.